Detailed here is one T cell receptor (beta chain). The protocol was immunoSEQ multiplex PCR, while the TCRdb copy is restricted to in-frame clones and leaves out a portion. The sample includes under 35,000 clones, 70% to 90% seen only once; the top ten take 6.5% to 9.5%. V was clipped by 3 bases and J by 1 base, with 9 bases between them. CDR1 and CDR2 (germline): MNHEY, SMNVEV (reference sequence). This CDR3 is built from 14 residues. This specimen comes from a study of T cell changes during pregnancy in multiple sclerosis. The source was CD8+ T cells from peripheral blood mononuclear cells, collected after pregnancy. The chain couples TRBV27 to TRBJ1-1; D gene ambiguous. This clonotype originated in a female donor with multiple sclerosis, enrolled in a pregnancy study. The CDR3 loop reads CASSLRAWNTEAFF. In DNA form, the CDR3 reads TGTGCCAGCAGTTTGAGGGCATGGAACACTGAAGCTTTCTTT.